Below, 9 T cell receptor beta chains from the same sample are listed, as sequenced in a study of Ad26.COV2.S vaccination and SARS-CoV-2 variants. The treatment: roughly 20 received Ad26.COV2.S at low or high dose, single or two shots; about 5 received placebo; per-sample allocation not given. Specimen acquisition occurred on day 63 following the initial vaccine or placebo injection. Sequenced by immunoSEQ multiplex PCR; TCRdb stores in-frame clones only, minus some. The table has 450,000 to 550,000 clones, roughly 87% seen once. The input for sequencing was peripheral blood, taken in a trial of Ad26.COV2.S vaccine versus placebo. The receptor source for this set is a person between 18 and 59 years old who received the Ad26.COV2.S COVID-19 vaccine or a placebo.

The chain joins TRBV6-5 to TRBJ1-4, with D possibly TRBD1 on 5 matching bases. This CDR3 spans 13 amino acids. Germline CDR1 reads MNHEY; CDR2 reads SVGAGI. Trimming shortened V by 5 bases and J by 3 bases, and 7 bases separated the two germline ends. CDR3 sequence reads: CASSPTANEKLFF. The DNA of the CDR3 is TGTGCCAGCAGTCCGACAGCTAATGAAAAACTGTTTTTT.

The chain has TRBV5-1 and TRBJ2-7; TRBD2 matches 7 bases. The V segment lost 4 bases and the J segment 7 bases; nucleotides outside the gene matches: 14. CDR1 and CDR2 from the germline V gene are SGHRS and YFSETQ. The CDR3 is 15 amino acids. This CDR3 is CASSPRASGLGEQYF. The CDR3 region has the DNA TGCGCCAGCAGCCCCCGGGCTAGCGGATTGGGGGAGCAGTACTTC.

This clone was recorded once. This sequence joins TRBV6-6 and TRBJ1-1, with 7 bases that match TRBD1. The V gene's germline CDR1 is MNHNY and CDR2 SVGAGI (reference sequence). Losses at the gene ends were 6 bases for V and 4 bases for J; bases not matched to a gene: 2. This CDR3 is 12 amino acids long. CDR3 nucleotide sequence: TGTGCCAGCAGACCAGGGGGCACTGAAGCTTTCTTT. The encoded protein is CASRPGGTEAFF.

V and J are TRBV7-3 and TRBJ2-3; 9 positions agree with TRBD2. The germline gives CDR1 SGHTA, CDR2 FQGTGA. The CDR3 runs to 18 residues. V dropped 2 bases and J dropped 0; count of bases not matched to a gene: 9. The CDR3 DNA sequence: TGTGCCAGCAGCTTATCAAGGTTCCTAGCGGGAAGCACAGATACGCAGTATTTT. Residues: CASSLSRFLAGSTDTQYF.

The chain carries TRBV5-1 and TRBJ1-3; no firm D call. In germline, CDR1 is SGHRS, CDR2 YFSETQ. Trimming took 0 bases from V and 0 from J, leaving 10 bases between them. The CDR3 is 16 amino acids. As DNA, the CDR3 is TGCGCCAGCAGCTTGGGAGCAGCCAACTCTGGAAACACCATATATTTT. It translates to CASSLGAANSGNTIYF.

The gene calls are TRBV9 and TRBJ2-1, with D uncertain. Germline CDR1 reads SGDLS; CDR2 reads YYNGEE. CDR3 length equals 15 residues. Trimming stripped 4 bases from V and 5 bases from J, with 16 bases between. The CDR3 DNA reads as TGTGCCAGCAGCCCTCGGGTTTGGGCGGACAATGAGCAGTTCTTC. Translation gives CASSPRVWADNEQFF.

The chain combines TRBV9 with TRBJ1-6; TRBD1 aligns across 9 bases. V shed 2 bases, J shed 7 bases, and the junction held 7 bases outside the gene matches. The CDR3 consists of 16 residues. Germline V gene data show CDR1 as SGDLS and CDR2 as YYNGEE. As DNA, the CDR3 is TGTGCCAGCAGCGTCACTGGACAGGGGTTAAATTCACCCCTCCACTTT. It specifies CASSVTGQGLNSPLHF.

Only one count was recorded for this clone. The genes are TRBV18 and TRBJ2-3; 10 bases fit TRBD2. The germline gives CDR1 KGHSH, CDR2 LQKENI. V shed 3 bases, J shed 2 bases, and the junction held 17 bases outside the gene matches. The CDR3 contains 20 residues. The CDR3 DNA reads TGTGCCAGCTCACCGACCCCTCAGCGGGGGGGCAGGCGCGCCACAGATACGCAGTATTTT. It translates to CASSPTPQRGGRRATDTQYF. Full variable domain (remainder filled in from reference TRBV18 and TRBJ2-3): NAGVMQNPRHLVRRRGQEARLRCSPMKGHSHVYWYRQLPEEGLKFMVYLQKENIIDESGMPKERFSAEFPKEGPSILRIQQVVRGDSAAYFCASSPTPQRGGRRATDTQYFGPGTRLTVL.

V usage is TRBV7-2 and J usage is TRBJ1-5, with TRBD1 as a possible D gene (5 bases). The CDR3 is made up of 13 amino acids. With 5 bases removed from V and 6 bases from J, the gap between germline ends came to 11 bases. Germline V gives CDR1 SGHTA, CDR2 FQGNSA. For the CDR3, the DNA is TGTGCCAGCAGCCAAGGGGCGGTTCAGCCCCAGCATTTT. Protein: CASSQGAVQPQHF. Looking up the rest from reference TRBV7-2 and TRBJ1-5 gives the full variable domain: GAGVSQSPSNKVTEKGKDVELRCDPISGHTALYWYRQSLGQGLEFLIYFQGNSAPDKSGLPSDRFSAERTGGSVSTLTIQRTQQEDSAVYLCASSQGAVQPQHFGDGTRLSIL.